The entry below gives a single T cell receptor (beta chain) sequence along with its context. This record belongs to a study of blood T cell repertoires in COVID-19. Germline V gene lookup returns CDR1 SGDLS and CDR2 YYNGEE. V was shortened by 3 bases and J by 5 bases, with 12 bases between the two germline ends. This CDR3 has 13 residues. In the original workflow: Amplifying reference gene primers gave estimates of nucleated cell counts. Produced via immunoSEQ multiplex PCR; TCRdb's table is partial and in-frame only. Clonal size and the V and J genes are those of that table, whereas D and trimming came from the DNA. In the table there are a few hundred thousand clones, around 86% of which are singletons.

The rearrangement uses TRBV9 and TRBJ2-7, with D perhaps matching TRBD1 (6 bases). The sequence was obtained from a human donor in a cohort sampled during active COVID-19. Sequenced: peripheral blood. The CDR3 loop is CASSAYEGDEQYF. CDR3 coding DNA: TGTGCCAGCAGCGCCTACGAGGGGGACGAGCAGTACTTC.